This T cell receptor (beta chain) comes out of a study of human T cells and chemical hapten exposure. Study-wide background: DPC (0.01%) was patch tested on the upper back and read at 6 days.

The sample's time point: pre-sensitization, week 0. Stated treatment: therapeutic diphenylcyclopropenone sensitization with weekly scalp DPC. This clonotype came up many times. Its target is unknown. Individual cDNA molecules (in the library) carried attached unique molecular identifiers. TCRdb re-called the RACE reads through MiXCR, storing one row per CDR3 protein. The table includes about 350,000 distinct CDR3 sequences, about 5.4% detected once. Overall study findings and caveats: Counts of expanded TCRs at PT1 were positively correlated with patch test score.

The origin of this receptor is a woman under 30 with alopecia areata. Some clones in this sample may be carry-over from other donors' samples. The sequenced sample was whole blood, obtained in connection with sensitization to the hapten diphenylcyclopropenone (DPC).

The CDR3 is CASSFDGTIFRGYTF. As DNA, the CDR3 is TGTGCCAGCAGTTTTGACGGGACAATCTTTCGAGGCTACACCTTC. The chain links TRBV6-2 or TRBV6-3 to TRBJ1-2; D may be TRBD1 (6 bases). The CDR3 contains 15 residues. CDR1 MNHEY and CDR2 SVGEGT come from the germline V gene. Trimming removed 4 bases at V and 8 bases at J, with 20 bases between.